This T cell receptor (beta chain) was sequenced for a study of cytomegalovirus exposure and HLA in healthy donors. General study findings and limits: Previous analysis showed most TCR beta V segments were productive about 90% or about 30% of the time. Among donors in an Asian-associated ancestry cluster, a later analysis reportedly found fewer N-insertions than the roughly 680-donor mean.

Germline CDR1 is LNHDA and CDR2 is SQIVND (reference sequence). Losses at the gene ends were 1 base for V and 8 bases for J; bases not matched to a gene: 5. The CDR3 has 16 residues. The study ran its PCR with 60 Vbeta and 13 Jbeta primers. Here immunoSEQ multiplex PCR was the method, and the copy in TCRdb shows in-frame clones only, minus some. The data hold some 160,000 clones, with around 81% observed a single time. With regard to this clone: Its cognate antigen is unknown.

The clonotype comes from a man in his forties or fifties in good health and CMV-seronegative. V is TRBV19 and J is TRBJ2-1, with TRBD2 identical over 13 bases. What was sequenced was PBMCs. The CDR3 region is CASSIGTSGSPDEQFF. DNA of the CDR3: TGTGCCAGTAGTATAGGGACTAGCGGGAGCCCTGATGAGCAGTTCTTC.